This record covers a single T cell receptor beta chain. This clonotype was counted only a few times. Its antigen remains unidentified. No base quality information exists; no much larger clone differs at one position. Library generation was performed with 5' RACE. The instrument given in TCRdb is Illumina HiSeq 2500. A second roughly 6 to 12 cycle PCR used a sample-barcoded 5' primer and a J-beta primer mix. A unique molecular identifier was introduced onto each TCR beta cDNA molecule by a template-switch 5' adaptor carrying 12 random nucleotides. At least 2.5 million CDR3-containing paired-end reads were obtained from each sample. First-strand cDNA synthesis was performed from all RNA using the Mint cDNA synthesis kit, with priming by a TRBC-specific oligonucleotide. Following uracil-DNA glycosylase treatment, a first 18-cycle PCR with universal primers M1SS and BC2_uni_R was performed on all cDNA. The authors' analysis ran thus. For normalization, 1 million high-quality reads, each with a distinct molecular identifier, were randomly selected from each sample. Reads sharing molecular identifiers were discarded rather than binned into consensus sequences. MiTCR, run with a Q25 quality threshold and the strictest error-elimination algorithm, handled CDR3 identification, clonotype clustering and error correction. Lower-bound total TCR beta diversity was estimated with a nonparametric unseen species model using Euler transformation. TCRdb itself trimmed the public reads at Q25 with fastp, ran MiXCR and retained productive beta chains. CDR3 protein sequences are deduplicated, and each keeps its most common genes and DNA. The V and J calls shown here were made by TCRdb, not taken from the authors' results. Here the sample has hundreds of thousands of distinct CDR3 sequences; roughly 44% occur a single time. Together, the top ten hold approximately 19% of the sample.

This specimen comes from a study of blood T cells in healthy people across ages (dated by TCRdb to the mid-2010s). About the study as a whole: In model experiments, roughly one uniquely barcoded TCR beta cDNA molecule per two T cells was captured by template switching. The study measured age-related changes in TCR beta repertoire diversity using deep sequencing normalized with unique cDNA molecular identifiers. The donors were divided into four age groups: young (average around 16 years), middle-aged (around 37), aged (around 59) and long-lived (about 79). Two additional independent replicas of 1 million unique cDNA reads from the same blood draw were analyzed for two donors (one aged 18 to 30 and one aged 80 or older). To avoid experimental bias, donors of different ages were distributed randomly across sequencing lanes. Results the study describes overall, beyond this receptor: Donor CMV infection status was unknown, potentially confounding age-related changes in expanded clonotypes. Estimates of total diversity based on one million sequenced T cells were regarded as lower bounds and as underestimates. Since profiling was done on bulk unsorted PBMCs, naive and antigen-experienced compartments could not be conclusively compared. Compared with the aged group, the long-lived group had more naive CD4+ T cells, fewer expanded clones and increased TCR diversity, suggesting age selection. Observed TCR beta diversity correlated strongly with the percentage of naive T cells measured by flow cytometry. As age increased, observed TCR beta diversity per million T cells dropped in a roughly linear way, and a significant reduction was already evident by age 40.

The roughly 38 donors, aged 6 to 90 years, were systemically healthy Caucasian individuals from Russia. About 10 milliliters of peripheral blood were drawn from each donor into EDTA-treated Vacutainer tubes. Ficoll-Paque density-gradient centrifugation was used to isolate PBMCs, with at least 6.5 million per sample. Total RNA was extracted from PBMCs with Trizol reagent, with at least 5 micrograms obtained per sample. The percentages of naive CD45RAhigh/CD27high T cells were determined by flow cytometry on a PBMC aliquot from every donor. Cut back by 1 base and 13 bases, the V and J ends lie 10 bases apart. The CDR3 goes from the cysteine to the phenylalanine over 11 residues. The kept DNA is CDR3 alone, 33 bases in frame from the first base. CDR1 is given as SGHTA and CDR2 as FQGNSA, both from the germline V gene.

In this chain, TRBV7-2 is recombined with TRBJ2-5; a tentative D match to TRBD1 spans 5 bases. The receptor was isolated from a man aged 55 to 70 in good health. Material for sequencing was blood. The nucleotide sequence is given as TGTGCCAGCAGCTTAGAGGGGCCCATGTACTTC. It is translated as CASSLEGPMYF.